The 27 T cell receptor beta chains in this list originate from one sample, sequenced in a study of cytomegalovirus exposure and HLA in healthy donors. Data came from immunoSEQ multiplex PCR; TCRdb stores just in-frame clones and leaves some out. This sample yields about 160,000 clones, of which around 85% are seen a single time; about 2.1% belongs to the top ten. Source material: PBMCs. The receptors stem from a man younger than 45 in good health and CMV-seropositive.

The chain uses TRBV6-5 and TRBJ2-3; unclear D gene. The germline V gene has CDR1 MNHEY and CDR2 SVGAGI. V was trimmed by 5 bases and J by 1 base, leaving 7 bases between them. This CDR3 spans 13 amino acids. In DNA, the CDR3 is TGTGCCAGCAGTCACAGTCGCACAGATACGCAGTATTTT. Translation gives CASSHSRTDTQYF.

The V call is TRBV18, the J call TRBJ1-5; D gene uncertain. CDR1 and CDR2 (germline): KGHSH, LQKENI. This CDR3 region has 13 residues. Trimming stripped 2 bases from V and 11 bases from J, with 13 bases between. CDR3 loop: CASSPSVAEAQHF. As DNA, the CDR3 is TGTGCCAGCTCACCAAGTGTGGCCGAGGCCCAGCATTTT.

This chain joins TRBV30 and TRBJ1-5, with a weak D call TRBD1 (6 bases). The CDR3 sequence is 15 residues long. CDR1 and CDR2 (germline): GTSNPN, SVGIG (reference sequence). Trimming left V 8 bases short and J 5 bases short, with 22 bases between. The CDR3 region is CARTPRDTYHQPQHF. The CDR3 DNA is TGTGCCCGGACCCCCCGGGACACATATCATCAGCCCCAGCATTTT. Together with reference TRBV30 and TRBJ1-5, the CDR3 gives the full variable domain: SQTIHQWPATLVQPVGSPLSLECTVEGTSNPNLYWYRQAAGRGLQLLFYSVGIGQISSEVPQNLSASRPQDRQFILSSKKLLLSDSGFYLCARTPRDTYHQPQHFGDGTRLSIL.

This sequence joins TRBV7-9 and TRBJ1-6; tentatively, D is TRBD1 (5 bases). Germline loops: CDR1 SEHNR, CDR2 FQNEAQ (reference sequence). V was clipped by 1 base and J by 7 bases, with 11 bases between them. The CDR3 is 15 residues long. CDR3 protein: CASSLGQSKNSPLHF. Written as DNA, the CDR3 is TGTGCCAGCAGCTTAGGACAGAGTAAAAATTCACCCCTCCACTTT. Full variable domain (remainder filled in from reference TRBV7-9 and TRBJ1-6): DTGVSQNPRHKITKRGQNVTFRCDPISEHNRLYWYRQTLGQGPEFLTYFQNEAQLEKSRLLSDRFSAERPKGSFSTLEIQRTEQGDSAMYLCASSLGQSKNSPLHFGNGTRLTVT.

The J gene is TRBJ1-6, the V gene TRBV4-1; a weak D match, TRBD1 (6 bases). The CDR3 runs 15 residues. In germline, CDR1 is MGHRA, CDR2 YSYEKL. With 2 bases removed from V and 6 bases from J, the gap between germline ends came to 11 bases. Here the CDR3 reads CASSQPKGVNSPLHF. Written as DNA, the CDR3 is TGCGCCAGCAGCCAACCTAAGGGGGTTAATTCACCCCTCCACTTT.

CDR3 DNA: TGCGCCAGCAGCTTCGGAGGGGATCAGCCCCAGCATTTT. This gives the protein CASSFGGDQPQHF. This chain connects TRBV5-1 to TRBJ1-5, with D possibly being TRBD1 (5 bases). The CDR3 runs to 13 residues. Trimming removed 2 bases at V and 5 bases at J, with 8 bases between. Germline CDR1 reads SGHRS; CDR2 reads YFSETQ.

This clone was detected a few times. V usage is TRBV19 and J usage is TRBJ2-7, with 7 positions matching TRBD2. This CDR3 comprises 15 residues. After removal of 1 base from V and 3 bases from J, the junction contained 6 bases not matched to a gene. CDR1 and CDR2 from the germline V gene are LNHDA and SQIVND (reference sequence). CDR3 residues: CASSIVGGANYEQYF. The DNA of the CDR3 is TGTGCCAGTAGTATAGTGGGAGGGGCCAACTACGAGCAGTACTTC.

The V and J genes are TRBV18 and TRBJ1-4, with D maybe TRBD1 (5 bases). This CDR3 spans 14 amino acids. The V end lost 4 bases, the J end lost 4 bases, and 10 bases lay between the germline ends. Germline V gene sequence: CDR1 KGHSH, CDR2 LQKENI. The CDR3: CASSLTANNEKLFF. For the CDR3, the DNA is TGTGCCAGCTCACTGACAGCCAATAATGAAAAACTGTTTTTT.

The genes are TRBV9 and TRBJ2-2, with D perhaps TRBD2 (6 bases). Trimming removed 1 base at V and 5 bases at J, with 12 bases between. This CDR3 has 15 amino acids. Germline lookup yields CDR1 SGDLS and CDR2 YYNGEE. CDR3 region: CASSVSSARTGELFF. The DNA for the CDR3 is TGTGCCAGCAGCGTATCTAGCGCCCGGACCGGGGAGCTGTTTTTT.

The V and J genes are TRBV7-2 and TRBJ1-2, with a tentative D call TRBD1 (6 bases). The CDR3 extends over 14 amino acids. V was pared by 2 bases and J by 5 bases, with 12 bases between. Germline V gene data show CDR1 as SGHTA and CDR2 as FQGNSA. The CDR3 DNA sequence: TGTGCCAGCAGCTTAAACAGGGAGGGGTATGGCTACACCTTC. Translation: CASSLNREGYGYTF. Full variable domain (missing parts from reference TRBV7-2 and TRBJ1-2): GAGVSQSPSNKVTEKGKDVELRCDPISGHTALYWYRQSLGQGLEFLIYFQGNSAPDKSGLPSDRFSAERTGGSVSTLTIQRTQQEDSAVYLCASSLNREGYGYTFGSGTRLTVV.

This clone is a singleton in its sample. The chain has TRBV13 and TRBJ2-3; D call uncertain. This CDR3 contains 17 residues. Per germline, CDR1 PRHDT and CDR2 FYEKMQ (reference sequence). V lost 4 bases and J 4 bases, leaving 21 bases between the germline ends. CDR3 bases: TGTGCCAGCAGCTCCACTCTTCTTTACCTCGAGCCAGATACGCAGTATTTT. This codes for CASSSTLLYLEPDTQYF.

The chain links TRBV7-3 to TRBJ1-1, with D tentatively TRBD1 (6 bases). Germline loops: CDR1 SGHTA, CDR2 FQGTGA. This CDR3 has 14 residues. The V and J ends lost 2 bases and 4 bases respectively, with 11 bases between them. The CDR3, as DNA: TGTGCCAGCAGCTTACGGGGGGCTGGCACTGAAGCTTTCTTT. It is translated as CASSLRGAGTEAFF.

The CDR3 DNA reads TGTGCCAGCAGCTTAAAAGGCAGGCTTGGTTCACCCCTCCACTTT. This gives the protein CASSLKGRLGSPLHF. The chain joins TRBV7-6 to TRBJ1-6, with D unresolved. This CDR3 has 15 amino acids. The V end lost 2 bases, the J end lost 9 bases, and 14 bases lay between the germline ends. Looked up from germline, CDR1 is SGHVS and CDR2 is FNYEAQ.

V gene TRBV2 combines with J gene TRBJ2-7; D ambiguous. Trimming shortened V by 4 bases and J by 2 bases, and 12 bases separated the two germline ends. This CDR3 region has 14 residues. Germline CDR1 SNHLY, CDR2 FYNNEI. This chain's CDR3 is CASSGEHSPYEQYF. The CDR3 DNA reads as TGTGCCAGCAGTGGTGAGCATTCCCCCTACGAGCAGTACTTC.

The chain employs TRBV30 and TRBJ2-7; 13 bases agree with TRBD2. Germline V gives CDR1 GTSNPN, CDR2 SVGIG (reference sequence). J lost 4 bases, V lost 4 bases, and 4 bases had no gene match. This CDR3 spans 14 amino acids. The chain's CDR3 is CAWKRTSGGYEQYF. CDR3 DNA: TGTGCCTGGAAGAGGACTAGCGGGGGATACGAGCAGTACTTC.

The CDR3 DNA is TGCGCCAGCAGCCAAGAGGGGGCAGGGAGCACAGATACGCAGTATTTT. Amino acid sequence: CASSQEGAGSTDTQYF. The chain recombines TRBV4-3 with TRBJ2-3, with D possibly matching TRBD1 (6 bases). The CDR3 has 16 amino acids. Germline CDR1 reads LGHNA; CDR2 reads YSLEER. Trimming stripped 0 bases from V and 0 bases from J, with 10 bases between.

J is TRBJ2-7 and V is TRBV4-3; 8 positions match TRBD1. The CDR3 is 16 amino acids. V dropped 1 base and J dropped 4; count of bases not matched to a gene: 9. The germline V gene encodes CDR1 LGHNA and CDR2 YSLEER. DNA of the CDR3: TGCGCCAGCAGCCAAGGCCCGGACAGGGTTCGGTACGAGCAGTACTTC. This gives the protein CASSQGPDRVRYEQYF.

This clone showed up just a few times. The chain recombines TRBV4-1 with TRBJ1-1; D is perhaps TRBD1 (5 bases). Germline V gene sequence: CDR1 MGHRA, CDR2 YSYEKL. The V end lost 5 bases, the J end lost 0 bases, and 13 bases lay between the germline ends. CDR3 length: 15 amino acids. CDR3 loop: CASSLRQGLNTEAFF. The CDR3 nucleotides read TGCGCCAGCAGCTTACGTCAGGGATTGAACACTGAAGCTTTCTTT.

The chain couples TRBV6-1 to TRBJ2-3; no clear D gene. The CDR3 has 13 amino acids. V lost 3 bases to trimming and J lost 5 bases, with 9 bases between them. Germline V gene lookup returns CDR1 MNHNS and CDR2 SASEGT. In nucleotides, the CDR3 is TGTGCCAGCAGTGACTACTTACTAGATACGCAGTATTTT. Translation gives CASSDYLLDTQYF.

This clone was picked up a small number of times. V is TRBV5-4 and J is TRBJ2-4, with 7 nucleotides matching TRBD1. The V and J ends lost 0 bases and 6 bases, in that order; junction bases with no gene match: 9. The CDR3 totals 16 residues. CDR1 and CDR2 (germline): SGHNT, YYREEE (reference sequence). CDR3 bases: TGTGCCAGCAGCTTGGGACAGGGATTACCCGGAAACATTCAGTACTTC. Residues: CASSLGQGLPGNIQYF.

The chain carries TRBV11-2 and TRBJ1-2, with D maybe TRBD1 (6 bases). CDR1 and CDR2 (germline): SGHAT, FQNNGV. V lost 7 bases and J lost 1, with 16 bases in between. The CDR3 extends over 15 amino acids. This CDR3 reads CASTFVRGLNYGYTF. CDR3 nucleotide sequence: TGTGCCAGCACCTTTGTCAGGGGTCTTAACTATGGCTACACCTTC.

The chain links TRBV6-5 to TRBJ2-7, with a weak D call TRBD1 (6 bases). The V end lost 7 bases, the J end lost 1 base, and 11 bases lay between the germline ends. Germline CDR1 reads MNHEY; CDR2 reads SVGAGI. CDR3 size: 13 residues. CDR3 nucleotides: TGTGCCAGCACTAGGACAGAATCCTACGAGCAGTACTTC. Amino acids: CASTRTESYEQYF.

The genes are TRBV6-6 and TRBJ1-2; the D is unclear. V lost 7 bases to trimming and J lost 0 bases, with 18 bases between them. Germline CDR1 reads MNHNY; CDR2 reads SVGAGI (reference sequence). The CDR3 sequence is 16 residues long. CDR3 sequence (DNA): TGTGCCAGCACCCCGACGGGTCCCCAAGCTAACTATGGCTACACCTTC. Its protein product is CASTPTGPQANYGYTF.

The rearrangement joins TRBV19 to TRBJ2-5; 8 nucleotides line up with TRBD2. The CDR3 contains 17 residues. Losses at the gene ends were 3 bases for V and 0 bases for J; bases not matched to a gene: 9. Germline CDR1 is LNHDA and CDR2 is SQIVND (reference sequence). CDR3 region: CASSIPLKRGYQETQYF. The CDR3 DNA reads as TGTGCCAGTAGTATCCCCCTAAAGCGGGGGTACCAAGAGACCCAGTACTTC.

The rearrangement joins TRBV25-1 to TRBJ1-2; D remains ambiguous. The CDR3 length is 15 residues. Deletions cut 5 bases from V and 2 bases from J, with 15 bases between. From germline, CDR1 is MGHDK and CDR2 SYGVNS. Here the CDR3 DNA reads TGTGCCAGCAGTCCCCAATACGCAGGCAACTATGGCTACACCTTC. Amino acids: CASSPQYAGNYGYTF.

The chain links TRBV4-3 to TRBJ2-1; the match to TRBD2 covers 11 bases. The CDR3 has 17 residues. Germline loops: CDR1 LGHNA, CDR2 YSLEER. V was clipped by 1 base and J by 5 bases; unmatched bases: 7. The CDR3 loop is CASSQVPGLAVNNEQFF. The CDR3 DNA reads TGCGCCAGCAGCCAAGTTCCGGGACTAGCGGTAAACAATGAGCAGTTCTTC.

This chain links TRBV19 with TRBJ2-1; TRBD2 matches at 12 bases. Germline CDR1 and CDR2: LNHDA and SQIVND (reference sequence). This CDR3 comprises 14 residues. The junction had 4 bases not matched to a gene; V was cut back by 7 bases and J by 6 bases. CDR3 nucleotide sequence: TGTGCCAGTACGATGACTAGCGGGAGCAATGAGCAGTTCTTC. Translation gives CASTMTSGSNEQFF.